Presented here are 24 T cell receptor beta chains from one specimen sequenced in a study of response to subunit inactivated influenza vaccine. MiXCR, applied by TCRdb to the RT-PCR reads, yields one record per CDR3 protein. Of 700,000 to 800,000 distinct CDR3 sequences in the sample, 18% were seen once. Sample: PBMCs from blood, taken 5 days after vaccination. Every receptor here comes from a man aged 50 or older who received an inactivated influenza vaccine.

This clonotype was recorded at least ten times. The rearrangement uses TRBV29-1 and TRBJ2-7; the D gene could be TRBD1 or TRBD2 (5 bases each). This CDR3 has 12 amino acids. V dropped 1 base and J dropped 5 bases, with 9 bases sitting between them. Per the germline V gene, CDR1 is SQVTM and CDR2 is ANQGSEA. Here the CDR3 reads CSVEVWGNEQYF. DNA for the CDR3: TGCAGCGTTGAAGTCTGGGGGAACGAGCAGTACTTC.

The chain uses TRBV20-1 and TRBJ2-1; tentative D call: TRBD2 (5 bases). V was pared by 5 bases and J by 5 bases, with 7 bases between. The CDR3 is made up of 11 amino acids. Germline loops: CDR1 DFQATT, CDR2 SNEGSKA (reference sequence). CDR3: CSAYGDNEQFF. DNA for the CDR3: TGCAGTGCTTACGGGGACAATGAGCAGTTCTTC.

This clonotype was counted a few times. This rearrangement joins TRBV29-1 to TRBJ1-5, with unresolved D. V lost 4 bases and J 0 bases, leaving 10 bases between the germline ends. The CDR3 has 14 residues. The V gene's germline CDR1 is SQVTM and CDR2 ANQGSEA. The CDR3 spells CSVGQAHSNQPQHF. The DNA of the CDR3 is TGCAGCGTTGGCCAGGCACATAGCAATCAGCCCCAGCATTTT. The variable domain in full, completed from reference TRBV29-1 and TRBJ1-5, reads SAVISQKPSRDICQRGTSLTIQCQVDSQVTMMFWYRQQPGQSLTLIATANQGSEATYESGFVIDKFPISRPNLTFSTLTVSNMSPEDSSIYLCSVGQAHSNQPQHFGDGTRLSIL.

This clonotype occurred a few times. The rearrangement joins TRBV20-1 to TRBJ1-2; D gene uncertain. V was clipped by 5 bases and J by 4 bases, with 14 bases between them. The length of the CDR3 is 13 residues. CDR1 and CDR2 from the germline V gene are DFQATT and SNEGSKA (reference sequence). As DNA, the CDR3 is TGCAGTGCTCCATTCCGGCCAACCTATGGCTACACCTTC. It specifies CSAPFRPTYGYTF.

In this sample, this clonotype turned up many times. V gene TRBV12-3 or TRBV12-4 combines with J gene TRBJ2-7; the D is unclear. The CDR3 sequence is 12 residues long. V lost 6 bases, J lost 3 bases, and 9 bases lay in between. CDR3 coding DNA: TGTGCCAGCAGGGGAATAGGCTACGAGCAGTACTTC. Translated, it gives CASRGIGYEQYF.

This clonotype was detected many times. This chain uses TRBV5-1 with TRBJ2-3, with a possible D match to TRBD1 (6 bases). This CDR3 has 13 residues. CDR1 SGHRS and CDR2 YFSETQ come from the germline V gene. Trimming stripped 2 bases from V and 5 bases from J, with 9 bases between. Here the CDR3 reads CASSFGRGDTQYF. The CDR3 bases are TGCGCCAGCAGCTTTGGCAGGGGAGATACGCAGTATTTT. The full variable domain, its missing parts supplied by reference TRBV5-1 and TRBJ2-3, is KAGVTQTPRYLIKTRGQQVTLSCSPISGHRSVSWYQQTPGQGLQFLFEYFSETQRNKGNFPGRFSGRQFSNSRSEMNVSTLELGDSALYLCASSFGRGDTQYFGPGTRLTVL.

The chain is built from TRBV5-1 and TRBJ2-7, with 9 bases fitting TRBD2. CDR1 and CDR2 from the germline V gene are SGHRS and YFSETQ. V gave up 4 bases and J gave up 5 bases; unmatched junction bases: 7. The CDR3 is 14 amino acids. DNA of the CDR3: TGCGCCAGCAGCCCAATAGCGGGAGCTCACGAGCAGTACTTC. This translates into CASSPIAGAHEQYF.

V is TRBV15 and J is TRBJ2-4; D is possibly TRBD1 (5 bases). V lost 6 bases and J 8 bases, leaving 8 bases between the germline ends. Germline-derived CDR1 and CDR2 are LNHNV and YYDKDF (reference sequence). This CDR3 spans 11 amino acids. The CDR3 DNA reads TGTGCCACCAGGGACAAGGACATTCAGTACTTC. It encodes CATRDKDIQYF.

There are a few counts of this clonotype. The V call is TRBV4-2, the J call TRBJ2-7; 11 bases agree with TRBD2. With 1 base clipped from V and 2 bases from J, the junction kept 7 bases outside the gene matches. Germline values: CDR1 LGHNA, CDR2 YNFKEQ. This CDR3 is built from 17 residues. Here the CDR3 reads CASSQGLAGTTPYEQYF. The DNA for the CDR3 is TGTGCCAGCAGCCAAGGACTAGCGGGAACCACCCCCTACGAGCAGTACTTC.

This clonotype was observed a few times. The genes are TRBV9 and TRBJ2-4; TRBD2 matches at 14 bases. CDR1 is SGDLS and CDR2 is YYNGEE in the germline V gene. The J segment lost 6 bases and the V segment lost 2 bases, leaving 1 base of the junction unmatched. CDR3 length: 15 residues. The CDR3 DNA follows: TGTGCCAGCAGCGTCGGGACTAGCGGGGGAAACATTCAGTACTTC. Translation gives CASSVGTSGGNIQYF.

The V call is TRBV19, the J call TRBJ2-7; D not certain. This CDR3 comprises 13 residues. The V gene's germline CDR1 is LNHDA and CDR2 SQIVND (reference sequence). V dropped 3 bases and J dropped 3 bases, with 9 bases sitting between them. The CDR3 here is CASSISQSYEQYF. CDR3 nucleotides: TGTGCCAGTAGTATCAGCCAAAGCTACGAGCAGTACTTC.

This clonotype occurred a few times. The V and J genes are TRBV12-3 or TRBV12-4 and TRBJ2-5; 7 bases fit TRBD2. V lost 3 bases, J lost 2 bases, and 6 bases stayed unmatched. The CDR3 is 15 residues long. The CDR3 bases are TGTGCCAGCAGTTTGAACGGGGGGTATCAAGAGACCCAGTACTTC. This translates into CASSLNGGYQETQYF.

The rearrangement links TRBV20-1 to TRBJ2-3; D tentatively reads TRBD1 or TRBD2 (5 bases each). The CDR3 consists of 14 residues. Trimming pared 5 bases from V and 2 bases from J, leaving 14 bases between. Germline V CDR1 and CDR2: DFQATT, SNEGSKA (reference sequence). CDR3 loop: CSAGPPGPTDTQYF. DNA of the CDR3: TGCAGTGCTGGGCCCCCGGGGCCCACAGATACGCAGTATTTT.

This chain uses TRBV7-8 with TRBJ2-7, with a tentative D call TRBD2 (6 bases). V was clipped by 4 bases and J by 6 bases, with 16 bases between them. This CDR3 region has 14 residues. In germline, CDR1 is SGHVS, CDR2 FQNEAQ. The CDR3 bases are TGTGCCAGCAGCTCCAGTGGGGTGGGGGGCGAGCAGTACTTC. This sequence encodes CASSSSGVGGEQYF. Combining the CDR3 with reference TRBV7-8 and TRBJ2-7 gives the whole variable domain GAGVSQSPRYKVAKRGQDVALRCDPISGHVSLFWYQQALGQGPEFLTYFQNEAQLDKSGLPSDRFFAERPEGSVSTLKIQRTQQEDSAVYLCASSSSGVGGEQYFGPGTRLTVT.

Regarding this clonotype: Relative to the germline gene, one junction end is altered; a read error may explain this. As DNA, the CDR3 is TGTGCCACCAGCAGCCGTACAGAAACGCAGTATTTT. The encoded protein is CATSSRTETQYF. The gene calls are TRBV15 and TRBJ2-3; D remains ambiguous. This CDR3 has 12 amino acids. Per the germline V gene, CDR1 is LNHNV and CDR2 is YYDKDF (reference sequence).

This chain joins TRBV12-3 or TRBV12-4 and TRBJ2-7, with 7 bases lining up with TRBD1. The CDR3 spans 13 residues. Trimming cost V 8 bases and J 2 bases; bases outside gene matches: 6. CDR3 sequence: CASGTVNAYEQYF. In nucleotides, the CDR3 is TGTGCCAGCGGGACAGTTAACGCCTACGAGCAGTACTTC.

This sequence joins TRBV12-3 or TRBV12-4 and TRBJ2-5, with 9 bases fitting TRBD1. V lost 3 bases and J lost 4; bases outside the gene matches: 9. The CDR3 totals 16 residues. The CDR3 DNA is TGTGCCAGCAGTTTGACTACGGGACAGGGCCCAGAGACCCAGTACTTC. As protein: CASSLTTGQGPETQYF.

The chain uses TRBV12-3 or TRBV12-4 and TRBJ2-3, with TRBD1 identical over 7 bases. The V segment lost 6 bases and the J segment 11 bases; nucleotides outside the gene matches: 11. The CDR3 is 13 amino acids. The CDR3 DNA reads TGTGCCAGCAGAACCGACAGGGCTGGAGGGCAGTATTTT. This translates into CASRTDRAGGQYF.

CDR3 region: CASSLLGQMKGFF. CDR3 coding DNA: TGTGCCAGCAGTTTATTGGGACAGATGAAGGGGTTCTTC. The chain carries TRBV28 and TRBJ2-1; 7 bases map to TRBD1. The length of the CDR3 is 13 residues. Germline V gene lookup returns CDR1 MDHEN and CDR2 SYDVKM. V was pared by 1 base and J by 15 bases, with 9 bases of the junction left unmatched.

This chain connects TRBV6-1 to TRBJ2-7; unclear D gene. The germline CDR1 and CDR2 sequences are MNHNS and SASEGT. CDR3 length equals 16 residues. V lost 6 bases and J 0 bases, leaving 18 bases between the germline ends. CDR3 amino acids: CASRAVGKEHSYEQYF. The CDR3 region has the DNA TGTGCCAGCAGGGCAGTGGGGAAAGAGCACTCCTACGAGCAGTACTTC.

CDR3 coding DNA: TGTGCCAGCAGCAACCGGGACAGGGGCCCCCGCACAGATACGCAGTATTTT. It codes for CASSNRDRGPRTDTQYF. This chain uses TRBV5-6 with TRBJ2-3; 10 nucleotides match TRBD1. CDR1 SGHDT and CDR2 YYEEEE come from the germline V gene. V gave up 4 bases and J gave up 1 base; unmatched junction bases: 9. The CDR3 length is 17 residues.

This clonotype was recorded a few times. The rearrangement uses TRBV7-9 and TRBJ2-2, with a weak D call TRBD1 (6 bases). Trimming stripped 3 bases from V and 7 bases from J, with 15 bases between. The CDR3 is 15 amino acids. Germline-derived CDR1 and CDR2 are SEHNR and FQNEAQ (reference sequence). The DNA for the CDR3 is TGTGCCAGCAGCTTTGCGACAGGCCAGGTCGGGGAGCTGTTTTTT. This translates into CASSFATGQVGELFF.

The V gene is TRBV5-1, the J gene TRBJ2-7, with D possibly being TRBD1 (5 bases). CDR1 is SGHRS and CDR2 is YFSETQ in the germline V gene. V lost 1 base and J 3 bases, leaving 17 bases between the germline ends. The CDR3 totals 16 residues. Here the CDR3 DNA reads TGCGCCAGCAGCTTGACCGACAGAGGCATGCTCTACGAGCAGTACTTC. This encodes CASSLTDRGMLYEQYF.

This clonotype appeared a few times. The V gene is TRBV6-2 or TRBV6-3, the J gene TRBJ2-3; possibly TRBD2 for D (5 bases). CDR1 and CDR2 from the germline V gene are MNHEY and SVGEGT. Deletions cut 2 bases from V and 6 bases from J, with 9 bases between. The CDR3 spans 13 residues. The CDR3, as DNA: TGTGCCAGCAGTTACGCCCGAGGGGATACGCAGTATTTT. Translated, it gives CASSYARGDTQYF.